A single sample is the source of the 20 T cell receptor beta chains below, sequenced in a study of cytomegalovirus exposure and HLA in healthy donors. A multiplex PCR was run with 60 Vbeta primers and 13 Jbeta primers. Some clones are missing from TCRdb's copy, which holds only in-frame ones; the method was immunoSEQ multiplex PCR. The sample holds more than 25,000 clones, roughly 68% seen once. Material for sequencing was PBMCs. The receptors were gathered from a woman aged 50 to 65 in good health and CMV-seronegative.

This clone was counted only a few times. The chain has TRBV29-1 and TRBJ1-1; no clear D gene. The CDR3 runs to 12 residues. Per the germline V gene, CDR1 is SQVTM and CDR2 is ANQGSEA. V shed 3 bases and J shed 4 bases, with 9 bases lying between them. The CDR3 region is CSVDGVSTEAFF. In nucleotides, the CDR3 is TGCAGCGTTGACGGGGTTTCCACTGAAGCTTTCTTT.

This chain connects TRBV7-8 to TRBJ1-6, with 10 bases aligning to TRBD1. The V gene's germline CDR1 is SGHVS and CDR2 FQNEAQ. The CDR3 is 17 amino acids. V was pared by 1 base and J by 10 bases, with 10 bases of the junction left unmatched. The CDR3 sequence is CASSLGARDRGRSPLHF. The CDR3, as DNA: TGTGCCAGCAGCTTAGGGGCCAGGGACAGGGGAAGGTCACCCCTCCACTTT.

The CDR3 here is CASSGGQGYGELFF. CDR3 bases: TGTGCCAGCAGTGGAGGACAGGGGTACGGGGAACTGTTTTTT. The chain uses TRBV2 and TRBJ1-4, with 9 bases identical to TRBD1. This CDR3 has 14 residues. Germline assignment: CDR1 SNHLY and CDR2 FYNNEI. The V and J ends lost 4 bases and 12 bases, in that order; junction bases with no gene match: 9.

This clone was found a few times. The chain has TRBV5-1 and TRBJ2-1; D remains unclear. This CDR3 contains 14 residues. V lost 4 bases and J 0 bases, leaving 8 bases between the germline ends. Germline CDR1 is SGHRS and CDR2 is YFSETQ. Written as DNA, the CDR3 is TGCGCCAGCAGCGGTCCGAGCTCCTACAATGAGCAGTTCTTC. Residues: CASSGPSSYNEQFF.

The J gene is TRBJ1-2, the V gene TRBV29-1; TRBD1 is a possible D gene (5 bases). V lost 4 bases to trimming and J lost 3 bases, with 15 bases between them. The CDR3 covers 14 residues. Looked up from germline, CDR1 is SQVTM and CDR2 is ANQGSEA. The CDR3: CSVGGTPGDYGYTF. DNA for the CDR3: TGCAGCGTTGGGGGGACGCCGGGGGACTATGGCTACACCTTC.

V gene TRBV5-4 combines with J gene TRBJ1-2, with TRBD1 matching 7 bases. Losses at the gene ends were 3 bases for V and 4 bases for J; bases not matched to a gene: 12. The CDR3 extends over 16 amino acids. Germline V lookup: CDR1 SGHNT, CDR2 YYREEE (reference sequence). CDR3 sequence reads: CASSSLDRQEFYGYTF. As DNA, the CDR3 is TGTGCCAGCAGCTCACTGGACAGGCAAGAATTCTATGGCTACACCTTC.

This chain connects TRBV13 to TRBJ2-1, with TRBD2 identical over 11 bases. The junction had 6 bases not matched to a gene; V was cut back by 5 bases and J by 3 bases. This CDR3 is 16 amino acids long. In germline, CDR1 is PRHDT, CDR2 FYEKMQ (reference sequence). CDR3 protein: CASSPNLAGGYNEQFF. The CDR3 bases are TGTGCCAGCAGCCCGAACCTAGCGGGAGGCTACAATGAGCAGTTCTTC.

The rearrangement links TRBV9 to TRBJ2-7, with TRBD2 matching over 7 bases. After removal of 7 bases from V and 3 bases from J, the junction contained 7 bases not matched to a gene. The CDR3 contains 13 residues. Germline lookup yields CDR1 SGDLS and CDR2 YYNGEE. CDR3 in DNA: TGTGCCAGCGGTCCGCGGGGGAACTACGAGCAGTACTTC. Amino acids: CASGPRGNYEQYF.

CDR3 DNA sequence: TGTGCCAGCTCACCACAGGGGAATACTGAAGCTTTCTTT. Residues: CASSPQGNTEAFF. This rearrangement joins TRBV18 to TRBJ1-1; tentatively, D is TRBD1 (5 bases). This CDR3 has 13 residues. V shed 1 base and J shed 5 bases, with 8 bases lying between them. Germline V lookup: CDR1 KGHSH, CDR2 LQKENI. Combining the CDR3 with reference TRBV18 and TRBJ1-1 gives the whole variable domain NAGVMQNPRHLVRRRGQEARLRCSPMKGHSHVYWYRQLPEEGLKFMVYLQKENIIDESGMPKERFSAEFPKEGPSILRIQQVVRGDSAAYFCASSPQGNTEAFFGQGTRLTVV.

The chain has TRBV5-1 and TRBJ1-2; the D gene is possibly TRBD1 (6 bases). This CDR3 has 14 residues. Per germline, CDR1 SGHRS and CDR2 YFSETQ. Trimming removed 0 bases from V and 4 bases from J, with 10 bases in between. CDR3 amino acids: CASSLEGQTYGYTF. The CDR3, as DNA: TGCGCCAGCAGCTTGGAGGGACAAACCTATGGCTACACCTTC.

The gene calls are TRBV7-2 and TRBJ1-2, with TRBD1 identical over 10 bases. The CDR3 consists of 14 residues. The junction had 6 bases not matched to a gene; V was cut back by 4 bases and J by 7 bases. CDR1 and CDR2 (germline): SGHTA, FQGNSA. The CDR3 reads CASSYRDRGVGYTF. DNA for the CDR3: TGTGCCAGCAGCTACCGGGACAGGGGTGTTGGCTACACCTTC. Complete variable domain (other parts from reference TRBV7-2 and TRBJ1-2): GAGVSQSPSNKVTEKGKDVELRCDPISGHTALYWYRQSLGQGLEFLIYFQGNSAPDKSGLPSDRFSAERTGGSVSTLTIQRTQQEDSAVYLCASSYRDRGVGYTFGSGTRLTVV.

V is TRBV13 and J is TRBJ2-7, with unresolved D. The CDR3 has 14 residues. Germline V gene lookup returns CDR1 PRHDT and CDR2 FYEKMQ (reference sequence). With 0 bases removed from V and 4 bases from J, the gap between germline ends came to 10 bases. The CDR3 DNA reads TGTGCCAGCAGCTTAGGGACGTCGACTTACGAGCAGTACTTC. Translation: CASSLGTSTYEQYF. Combining the CDR3 with reference TRBV13 and TRBJ2-7 gives the whole variable domain AAGVIQSPRHLIKEKRETATLKCYPIPRHDTVYWYQQGPGQDPQFLISFYEKMQSDKGSIPDRFSAQQFSDYHSELNMSSLELGDSALYFCASSLGTSTYEQYFGPGTRLTVT.

The chain combines TRBV10-3 with TRBJ1-2; D uncertain. Trimming took off 6 bases at V and 3 bases at J, with 20 bases between the two ends. The CDR3 consists of 16 residues. Germline V lookup: CDR1 ENHRY, CDR2 SYGVKD. The CDR3 coding sequence is TGTGCCATCAGCGGTATCTATGGGTTAGAGGACTATGGCTACACCTTC. The encoded protein is CAISGIYGLEDYGYTF.

The chain employs TRBV7-9 and TRBJ2-2; D gene uncertain. With 5 bases removed from V and 4 bases from J, the gap between germline ends came to 11 bases. This CDR3 has 14 amino acids. The V gene's germline CDR1 is SEHNR and CDR2 FQNEAQ (reference sequence). The CDR3 reads CASSPVSFTGELFF. For the CDR3, the DNA is TGTGCCAGCAGCCCTGTTAGTTTCACCGGGGAGCTGTTTTTT.

The gene calls are TRBV6-6 and TRBJ1-1; TRBD1 agrees at 8 bases. V shed 5 bases, J shed 4 bases, and the junction held 6 bases outside the gene matches. CDR3 length: 14 amino acids. The germline V gene has CDR1 MNHNY and CDR2 SVGAGI (reference sequence). In DNA, the CDR3 is TGTGCCAGCAGTCAGAAGACAGGGGTCACTGAAGCTTTCTTT. It translates to CASSQKTGVTEAFF.

The V gene is TRBV15, the J gene TRBJ2-7, with 11 nucleotides matching TRBD2. Trimming cost V 0 bases and J 4 bases; bases outside gene matches: 2. The germline V gene encodes CDR1 LNHNV and CDR2 YYDKDF (reference sequence). CDR3 size: 15 residues. In DNA form, the CDR3 reads TGTGCCACCAGCAGAGATACTAGCGGGAGTTACGAGCAGTACTTC. Residues: CATSRDTSGSYEQYF.

The rearrangement links TRBV13 to TRBJ2-4; 7 bases map to TRBD1. The junction had 5 bases not matched to a gene; V was cut back by 3 bases and J by 3 bases. The CDR3 contains 15 residues. Germline V gene sequence: CDR1 PRHDT, CDR2 FYEKMQ (reference sequence). Here the CDR3 DNA reads TGTGCCAGCAGCTTGCGTGCAGGGGGCAAAAACATTCAGTACTTC. Residues: CASSLRAGGKNIQYF.

The gene calls are TRBV27 and TRBJ2-1, with 8 positions matching TRBD1. Unmatched junction bases numbered 8, after V lost 4 bases and J lost 0 bases. Germline V lookup: CDR1 MNHEY, CDR2 SMNVEV (reference sequence). This CDR3 spans 17 amino acids. Here the CDR3 reads CASSSPSTGGSYNEQFF. CDR3 in DNA: TGTGCCAGCAGTTCTCCCTCCACAGGGGGCTCCTACAATGAGCAGTTCTTC.

The chain couples TRBV28 to TRBJ2-7, with TRBD1 matching over 7 bases. This CDR3 comprises 13 residues. Per germline, CDR1 MDHEN and CDR2 SYDVKM. J gave up 4 bases and V 6 bases, and 6 bases lay outside the gene matches. The CDR3 here is CASRAPGQYEQYF. In DNA, the CDR3 is TGTGCCAGCAGAGCGCCGGGACAGTACGAGCAGTACTTC.

This clone has only a few counts. J is TRBJ2-1 and V is TRBV13; TRBD2 agrees at 12 bases. Germline assignment: CDR1 PRHDT and CDR2 FYEKMQ (reference sequence). The CDR3 has 13 residues. The V gene end was trimmed by 10 bases and the J gene end by 5 bases; junction bases not matched to a gene: 3. The CDR3 region is CATRTSGNNEQFF. The CDR3 DNA is TGTGCCACCCGGACTAGCGGGAACAATGAGCAGTTCTTC.